The 20 T cell receptor beta chains listed next were all sequenced from one sample in a study of HIV-infected children after antiretroviral therapy interruption. Treatment indicated: PENTA 11 planned treatment interruption arm or continuous ART arm. The TCR library was built from RNA with a 3' RACE protocol and unique molecular identifiers. TCRdb reprocessed the 3' RACE reads via MiXCR and lists one record per CDR3 protein. The data contain about 40,000 distinct CDR3 sequences, 5% to 8% of them seen just once; the ten biggest clones take up approximately 0.97%. This material consisted of CD45RA+ CD4+ T cells from PBMCs, pooled from several time points, taken from a donor given antiretroviral therapy, either interrupted or continuous. As to subset: naive CD4+ CD45RA+ CD45RO- T cells. These TCRs come from a pool of human donors with HIV.

This clonotype appeared many times. The V call is TRBV20-1, the J call TRBJ1-1, with 7 bases that match TRBD1. CDR1 is DFQATT and CDR2 is SNEGSKA in the germline V gene (reference sequence). Trimming removed 1 base from V and 3 bases from J; junction bases left unmatched: 11. There are 16 residues in the CDR3. In nucleotides, the CDR3 is TGCAGTGCTAGAGGTGGGGGAAGGGGGCGCGACACTGAAGCTTTCTTT. It translates to CSARGGGRGRDTEAFF.

V and J are TRBV4-1 and TRBJ1-4, with D maybe TRBD1 (5 bases). The germline V and J ends were trimmed by 1 base and 10 bases, with 13 bases remaining between them. Germline lookup yields CDR1 MGHRA and CDR2 YSYEKL. This CDR3 is 14 amino acids long. DNA of the CDR3: TGCGCCAGCAGCCAAGTAGGCAGTGGGGGAAAACTGTTTTTT. It yields the protein CASSQVGSGGKLFF.

The chain employs TRBV6-2 or TRBV6-3 and TRBJ1-5; a possible D gene is TRBD1 (6 bases). Looked up from germline, CDR1 is MNHEY and CDR2 is SVGEGT. The CDR3 is 14 amino acids. Trimming shortened V by 7 bases and J by 9 bases, and 19 bases separated the two germline ends. CDR3 sequence (DNA): TGTGCCAGCAAGGGCGAGGGGGTAATAGGGCCCCAGCATTTT. Protein product: CASKGEGVIGPQHF.

The chain recombines TRBV6-1 with TRBJ2-1, with 11 bases fitting TRBD2. The trim removed 5 bases at V and 5 bases at J, leaving 5 bases unmatched. The CDR3 has 15 amino acids. CDR1 is MNHNS and CDR2 is SASEGT in the germline V gene. CDR3 residues: CASSPGTSGHNEQFF. The CDR3 bases are TGTGCCAGCAGTCCCGGGACTAGCGGACACAATGAGCAGTTCTTC.

By frequency in the sample, this clonotype is medium-sized. The V gene is TRBV3-1, the J gene TRBJ2-7, with D perhaps being TRBD1 or TRBD2 (5 bases each). Per the germline V gene, CDR1 is LGHDT and CDR2 is YNNKEL (reference sequence). This CDR3 region has 12 residues. Trimming took 3 bases from V and 10 from J, leaving 13 bases between them. CDR3 sequence: CASSHWGYEQYF. As DNA, the CDR3 is TGTGCCAGCAGCCACTGGGGGTATGAACAGTACTTC.

Ten or more counts support this clonotype. The CDR3 bases are TGTGCCAGCAGTTCGGACATCCGACTAGCGGGGGGCACAGATACGCAGTATTTT. It encodes CASSSDIRLAGGTDTQYF. The gene calls are TRBV12-3 or TRBV12-4 and TRBJ2-3; 12 nucleotides match TRBD2. The CDR3 has 18 residues. V dropped 4 bases and J dropped 1; count of bases not matched to a gene: 9.

This clonotype was observed a few times. The gene calls are TRBV10-1 and TRBJ2-2; tentatively, D is TRBD2 (6 bases). Trimming removed 7 bases at V and 2 bases at J, with 26 bases between. There are 19 residues in the CDR3. Germline CDR1 reads WNHNN; CDR2 reads SYGVQD (reference sequence). CDR3 residues: CASILRNGSDLFNTGELFF. For the CDR3, the DNA is TGCGCCAGCATTCTTCGGAACGGGAGCGATCTCTTTAACACCGGGGAGCTGTTTTTT.

This clonotype was counted many times. V gene TRBV7-6 combines with J gene TRBJ2-3, with 9 bases fitting TRBD1. CDR3 length: 16 residues. Germline V gene lookup returns CDR1 SGHVS and CDR2 FNYEAQ. Trimming at V came to 5 bases and at J to 0 bases, leaving 6 bases not matched to a gene. CDR3 amino acids: CASSNGQGISTDTQYF. In DNA form, the CDR3 reads TGTGCCAGCAGCAACGGACAGGGGATTAGCACAGATACGCAGTATTTT.

This clonotype was found a few times. This chain joins TRBV7-9 and TRBJ2-7; D unresolved. The V and J ends lost 8 bases and 5 bases respectively, with 13 bases between them. Germline assignment: CDR1 SEHNR and CDR2 FQNEAQ (reference sequence). This CDR3 has 12 amino acids. The CDR3 region has the DNA TGTGCCAGCGGCACAAGTTCGCACGAGCAGTACTTC. Its protein product is CASGTSSHEQYF.

By frequency in the sample, this clonotype is medium-sized (0.01 to 0.1%). A junction end diverges from the germline sequence, so it may reflect a read error. The chain combines TRBV6-6 with TRBJ1-6; D perhaps matches TRBD1 (6 bases). The CDR3 contains 13 residues. CDR1 is MNHNY, CDR2 SVGAGI, per germline (reference sequence). This CDR3 reads CASGGTGNSPLYF. The CDR3, as DNA: TGTGCCAGCGGTGGAACAGGGAATTCGCCCCTCTACTTT.

This clonotype was observed a few times. V and J are TRBV27 and TRBJ1-5; 9 bases match TRBD1. From germline, CDR1 is MNHEY and CDR2 SMNVEV (reference sequence). V shed 6 bases and J 4 bases; nucleotides not matched to a gene: 10. This CDR3 comprises 16 residues. In DNA, the CDR3 is TGTGCCAGCAGCAGGACAGGGGCTCCGGGAAATCAGCCCCAGCATTTT. This encodes CASSRTGAPGNQPQHF.

This clonotype has at least ten counts. The chain is built from TRBV30 and TRBJ2-7; possible D gene TRBD1, 5 bases. Germline V CDR1 and CDR2: GTSNPN, SVGIG (reference sequence). The germline V and J ends were trimmed by 3 bases and 3 bases, with 21 bases remaining between them. This CDR3 has 16 amino acids. CDR3 bases: TGTGCCTGGAGCGCTGCTTGGGGCAGGGTAGGCTACGAGCAGTACTTC. Amino acids: CAWSAAWGRVGYEQYF.

There are many counts of this clonotype. V and J are TRBV20-1 and TRBJ2-5; 8 bases are a match to TRBD2. The germline CDR1 and CDR2 sequences are DFQATT and SNEGSKA (reference sequence). The CDR3 sequence is 13 residues long. V lost 3 bases, J lost 5 bases, and 5 bases stayed unmatched. The CDR3: CSASGGAVETQYF. The CDR3 region has the DNA TGCAGTGCTAGCGGGGGGGCGGTTGAGACCCAGTACTTC.

This clonotype was recorded at least ten times. V usage is TRBV18 and J usage is TRBJ1-1, with D possibly matching TRBD1 (6 bases). This CDR3 region has 14 residues. Germline CDR1 KGHSH, CDR2 LQKENI. The ends were cut back, 3 bases at V and 1 base at J, with 9 bases in the middle. The CDR3 DNA sequence: TGTGCCAGCTCACCGGCAGGGGCGAACACTGAAGCTTTCTTT. Its translation is CASSPAGANTEAFF.

This clonotype was detected only a few times. V and J are TRBV28 and TRBJ2-1; D gene ambiguous. This CDR3 is built from 12 residues. Trimming cost V 5 bases and J 7 bases, with 9 bases left between them. Germline-derived CDR1 and CDR2 are MDHEN and SYDVKM. DNA of the CDR3: TGTGCCAGCAGTCCAATTCGAAATGAGCAGTTCTTC. Amino acids: CASSPIRNEQFF.

In its sample, this clonotype was seen a few times. The V and J genes are TRBV5-1 and TRBJ2-7; TRBD1 matches at 7 bases. The V and J ends lost 0 bases and 6 bases, in that order; junction bases with no gene match: 0. Germline V lookup: CDR1 SGHRS, CDR2 YFSETQ. This CDR3 region has 12 residues. The DNA for the CDR3 is TGCGCCAGCAGCTTGGACAGGGGCGAGCAGTACTTC. This gives the protein CASSLDRGEQYF. The full variable domain, in which reference TRBV5-1 and TRBJ2-7 provide the parts outside the CDR3, is KAGVTQTPRYLIKTRGQQVTLSCSPISGHRSVSWYQQTPGQGLQFLFEYFSETQRNKGNFPGRFSGRQFSNSRSEMNVSTLELGDSALYLCASSLDRGEQYFGPGTRLTVT.

This clonotype was recorded many times. One end of the junction varies from germline; a read error may be responsible. This chain links TRBV6-2 or TRBV6-3 with TRBJ2-7, with 8 bases aligning to TRBD2. This CDR3 is 11 amino acids long. Germline values: CDR1 MNHEY, CDR2 SVGEGT. The CDR3 DNA follows: TGTGCCAGCAGATCCGGGACTAGTCTCAACTTC. Protein product: CASRSGTSLNF.

By sample fraction, this clonotype is medium-sized. The chain is built from TRBV19 and TRBJ2-2; no firm D call. Germline-derived CDR1 and CDR2 are LNHDA and SQIVND (reference sequence). This CDR3 is 13 amino acids long. V lost 7 bases to trimming and J lost 4 bases, with 10 bases between them. This chain's CDR3 is CASILYTTGELFF. In nucleotides, the CDR3 is TGTGCCAGTATTCTGTACACCACCGGGGAGCTGTTTTTT.

This clonotype was detected a few times. V usage is TRBV6-5 and J usage is TRBJ1-1, with a weak D call TRBD1 (6 bases). Germline CDR1 is MNHEY and CDR2 is SVGAGI. The CDR3 has 16 amino acids. V shed 0 bases and J shed 4 bases, with 15 bases lying between them. The CDR3: CASSYSHRVVVTEAFF. The CDR3 bases are TGTGCCAGCAGTTACTCGCACAGGGTGGTCGTCACTGAAGCTTTCTTT.

Ten or more counts support this clonotype. This chain connects TRBV4-3 to TRBJ1-1; D possibly corresponds to TRBD1 (5 bases). V was clipped by 3 bases and J by 0 bases, with 23 bases between them. CDR1 is LGHNA, CDR2 YSLEER, per germline. This CDR3 has 19 amino acids. The CDR3 is CASSQGLEGTFRMNTEAFF. CDR3 nucleotide sequence: TGCGCCAGCAGCCAGGGTTTGGAAGGGACTTTTCGGATGAACACTGAAGCTTTCTTT.